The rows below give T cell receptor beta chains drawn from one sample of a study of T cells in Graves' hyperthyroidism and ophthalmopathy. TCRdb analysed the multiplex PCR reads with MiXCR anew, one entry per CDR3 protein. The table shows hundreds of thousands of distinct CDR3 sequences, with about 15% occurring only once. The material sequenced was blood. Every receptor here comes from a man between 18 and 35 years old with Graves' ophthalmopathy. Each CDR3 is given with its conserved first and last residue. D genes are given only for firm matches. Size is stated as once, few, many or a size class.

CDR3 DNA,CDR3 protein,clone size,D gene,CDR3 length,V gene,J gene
TGTGCCAGCAGTTCAACGACTAGCGGGAGTATTGTCACCGGGGAGCTGTTTTTT,CASSSTTSGSIVTGELFF,few,TRBD2,18,TRBV6-5,TRBJ2-2
TGTGCCTGGAGTGTTTGGACCTCTCAACGCACAGATACGCAGTATTTT,CAWSVWTSQRTDTQYF,many,.,16,TRBV30,TRBJ2-3
TGTGCCACCAGTGATCCTGCCATTGGAGGGGGGGAGACCCAGTACTTC,CATSDPAIGGGETQYF,many,.,16,TRBV24-1,TRBJ2-5
TGTGCCAGCAGTGAAAGGCGTGCGTACACCGGGGAGCTGTTTTTT,CASSERRAYTGELFF,many,.,15,TRBV2,TRBJ2-2
TGTGCCAGCGAGCCGACAGGGATGGAGACCCAGTACTTC,CASEPTGMETQYF,many,TRBD1,13,TRBV18,TRBJ2-5
TGTGCCAGCAGTACCCCAGGGAGTCATCAGCCCCAGCATTTT,CASSTPGSHQPQHF,many,.,14,TRBV6-2/TRBV6-3,TRBJ1-5
TGCAGCGTTGAGGACCCGGACAGGGTGGACACTGAAGCTTTCTTT,CSVEDPDRVDTEAFF,few,TRBD1,15,TRBV29-1,TRBJ1-1
TGTGCCAGCAGCGTCGAAGGGACTAGCGGCTACGAGCAGTACTTC,CASSVEGTSGYEQYF,few,TRBD2,15,TRBV9,TRBJ2-7
TGCGCCAGCAGCGCCGGGACTGAGCAGTTCTTC,CASSAGTEQFF,few,.,11,TRBV5-1,TRBJ2-1
TGTGCCAGCAGCCGGGGAAGCGAGCAGTACTTC,CASSRGSEQYF,many,.,11,TRBV11-2,TRBJ2-7
TGTGCCAGCAGGTCGGCGGAACTGAACACCGGGGAGCTGTTTTTT,CASRSAELNTGELFF,many,.,15,TRBV2,TRBJ2-2
TGCGCCAGCAGTGGGTCGGACAGGGGCCATAACTCCGGTAACTACGAGCAGTACTTC,CASSGSDRGHNSGNYEQYF,few,TRBD1,19,TRBV10-1,TRBJ2-7
TGCGCCAGCGGACAGAGCTCCTACAATGAGCAGTTCTTC,CASGQSSYNEQFF,few,.,13,TRBV5-1,TRBJ2-1
TGTGCCTGGAGCAGGACAGGGGATCAGCCCCAGCATTTT,CAWSRTGDQPQHF,many,TRBD1,13,TRBV30,TRBJ1-5
TGTGCCTGGAGTCCTGTCACTGAAGCTTTCTTT,CAWSPVTEAFF,many,.,11,TRBV30,TRBJ1-1
TGTGCCAGCAGCCAAGGGACAGGGGGCTACACCGGGGAGCTGTTTTTT,CASSQGTGGYTGELFF,few,TRBD1,16,TRBV3-1,TRBJ2-2
TGCGCCAGCAGAGGGTTAAATGCCGGTGGCACTAACTATGGCTACACCTTC,CASRGLNAGGTNYGYTF,many,.,17,TRBV5-1,TRBJ1-2
TGTGCCAGCACCCAGGGCTACTTCTATGGCTACACCTTC,CASTQGYFYGYTF,many,.,13,TRBV2,TRBJ1-2
TGTGCCAGCAGCGAACCCGGCGGGAAGGGTGAAAAACTGTTTTTT,CASSEPGGKGEKLFF,many,.,15,TRBV3-1,TRBJ1-4
TGTGCCAGCAGTTATGGACACCTCACAGATACGCAGTATTTT,CASSYGHLTDTQYF,many,.,14,TRBV27,TRBJ2-3
TGCGCCAGCAGCTCGGTGGTAGACAATGAAAAACTGTTTTTT,CASSSVVDNEKLFF,many,.,14,TRBV5-1,TRBJ1-4
TGTGCCAGCAGCCCGGTCTCGGAGACCCAGTACTTC,CASSPVSETQYF,many,.,12,TRBV7-2,TRBJ2-5
TGTGCTAGTGGCTTCGGACTAGCGGGAGGCACCGGGGAGCTGTTTTTT,CASGFGLAGGTGELFF,few,TRBD2,16,TRBV12-5,TRBJ2-2
TGCGCCAGCAGCCAAGTTGCCAGGGGACTCCAGAACAATCAGCCCCAGCATTTT,CASSQVARGLQNNQPQHF,many,.,18,TRBV4-1,TRBJ1-5
TGCGCCACCTCGGTAGCAGGGCGGAGTGGCTACACCTTC,CATSVAGRSGYTF,many,.,13,TRBV5-1,TRBJ1-2